The T cell receptor beta chain described here comes from a study of T-cell memory formation after mild COVID-19. Across the study: Most TCR clusters belonged to a single donor.

TCRdb processed the 5' RACE reads anew with MiXCR; each CDR3 protein has one entry. The sample lists about 290,000 distinct CDR3 sequences, approximately 15% occurring once. Overall study findings and caveats: Pre-infection memory harbored some responding clones, suggesting cross-reactive memory joined. Clones that contracted from day 15 to 85 were balanced CD4/CD8, while later expanders leaned CD4+.

From germline, CDR1 is MNHNY and CDR2 SVGAGI (reference sequence). This CDR3 is 15 amino acids long. Deletions cut 4 bases from V and 0 bases from J, with 10 bases between. This clonotype occurred a few times. Its antigen is undetermined. This sequence joins TRBV6-6 and TRBJ1-3; perhaps TRBD1 as D (5 bases). The receptor was derived from a man between 18 and 35 years old who had mild COVID-19 (a few samples of this study predate the infection). Cell type and time point are not known. The sample comprised PBMCs or a T cell subset sorted from them (not recorded which). The CDR3 coding sequence is TGTGCCAGCAGTTTTGGACATCACTCTGGAAACACCATATATTTT. Translation gives CASSFGHHSGNTIYF.